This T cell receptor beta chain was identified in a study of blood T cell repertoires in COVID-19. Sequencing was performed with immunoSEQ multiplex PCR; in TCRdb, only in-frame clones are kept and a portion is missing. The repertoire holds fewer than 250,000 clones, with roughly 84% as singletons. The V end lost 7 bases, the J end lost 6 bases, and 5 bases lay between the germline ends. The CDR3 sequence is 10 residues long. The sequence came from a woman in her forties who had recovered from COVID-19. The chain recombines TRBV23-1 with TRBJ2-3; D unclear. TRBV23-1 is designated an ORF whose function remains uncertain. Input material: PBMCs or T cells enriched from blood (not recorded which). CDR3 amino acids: CASTNDTQYF. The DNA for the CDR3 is TGCGCCAGCACTAATGATACGCAGTATTTT.